The T cell receptor beta chain described here comes from a study of CD8 T cells in ankylosing spondylitis. Study findings and constraints: What seemed typical of ankylosing spondylitis blood was a TCR beta motif built from several highly homologous variants.

Library preparation for TCR beta used quantitative 5'-RACE with molecular barcodes. MiXCR, run by TCRdb on the 5' RACE reads, gives a single entry per CDR3 protein. The table lists roughly 400,000 distinct CDR3 sequences, 20% to 25% of them singletons. A remark on this clonotype: Its specificity is unknown.

Germline assignment: CDR1 SGDLS and CDR2 YYNGEE. Deletions cut 2 bases from V and 1 base from J, with 17 bases between. The CDR3 runs 17 residues. The sequenced sample was blood, either unsorted or a sorted T cell fraction (not recorded which). The TCR comes from a male donor with ankylosing spondylitis. The chain couples TRBV9 to TRBJ2-3; D may be TRBD2 (6 bases). The CDR3, as DNA: TGTGCCAGCAGCGTCGGGCTAGCGACAGTGGGCACAGATACGCAGTATTTT. Translation: CASSVGLATVGTDTQYF.